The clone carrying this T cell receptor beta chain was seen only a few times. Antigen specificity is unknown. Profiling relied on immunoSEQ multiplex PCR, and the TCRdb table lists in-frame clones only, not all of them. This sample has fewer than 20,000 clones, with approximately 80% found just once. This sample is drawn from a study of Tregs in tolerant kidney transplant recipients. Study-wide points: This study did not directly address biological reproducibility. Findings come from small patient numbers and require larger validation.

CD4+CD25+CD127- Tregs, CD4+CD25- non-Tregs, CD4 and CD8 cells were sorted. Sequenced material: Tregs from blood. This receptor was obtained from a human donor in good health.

The DNA for the CDR3 is TGTGCCAGCAGCAGGGGGGGGAGCACAGATACGCAGTATTTT. Its protein product is CASSRGGSTDTQYF. The chain carries TRBV4-2 and TRBJ2-3; D possibly corresponds to TRBD2 (7 bases). CDR1 is LGHNA, CDR2 YNFKEQ, per germline. This CDR3 contains 14 residues. V gave up 5 bases and J gave up 0 bases, with 9 bases separating them.